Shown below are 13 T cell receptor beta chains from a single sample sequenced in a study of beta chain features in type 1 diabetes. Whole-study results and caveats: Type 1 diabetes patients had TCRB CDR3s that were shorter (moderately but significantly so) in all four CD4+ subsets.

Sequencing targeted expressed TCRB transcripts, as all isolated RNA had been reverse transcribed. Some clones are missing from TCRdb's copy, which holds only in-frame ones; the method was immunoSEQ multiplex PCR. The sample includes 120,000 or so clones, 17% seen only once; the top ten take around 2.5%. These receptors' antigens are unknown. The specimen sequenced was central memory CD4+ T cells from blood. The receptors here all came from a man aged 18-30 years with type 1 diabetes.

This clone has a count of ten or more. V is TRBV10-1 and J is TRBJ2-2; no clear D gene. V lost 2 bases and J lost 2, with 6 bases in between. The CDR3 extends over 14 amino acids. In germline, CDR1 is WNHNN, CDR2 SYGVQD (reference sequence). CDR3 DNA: TGCGCCAGCAGTGAGAATCTCAACACCGGGGAGCTGTTTTTT. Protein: CASSENLNTGELFF.

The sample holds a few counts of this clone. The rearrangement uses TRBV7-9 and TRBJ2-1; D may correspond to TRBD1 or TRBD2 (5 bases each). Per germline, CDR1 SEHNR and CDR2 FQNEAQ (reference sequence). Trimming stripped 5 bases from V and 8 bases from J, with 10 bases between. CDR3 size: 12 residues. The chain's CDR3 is CASSIVGDEQFF. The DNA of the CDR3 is TGTGCCAGCAGCATTGTGGGGGATGAGCAGTTCTTC.

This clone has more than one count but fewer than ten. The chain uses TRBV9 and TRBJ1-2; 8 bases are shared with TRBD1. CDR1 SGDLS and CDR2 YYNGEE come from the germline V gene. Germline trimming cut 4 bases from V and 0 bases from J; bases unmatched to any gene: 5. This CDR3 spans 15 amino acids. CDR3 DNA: TGTGCCAGCAGCCCATCGACAGGGGCTAACTATGGCTACACCTTC. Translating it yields CASSPSTGANYGYTF.

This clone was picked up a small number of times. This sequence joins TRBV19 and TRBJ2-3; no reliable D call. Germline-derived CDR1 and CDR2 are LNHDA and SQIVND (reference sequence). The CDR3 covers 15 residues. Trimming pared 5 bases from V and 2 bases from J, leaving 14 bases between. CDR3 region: CASSYETFPTDTQYF. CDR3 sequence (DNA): TGTGCCAGTAGTTACGAGACTTTCCCCACAGATACGCAGTATTTT.

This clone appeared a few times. The CDR3 spells CASSSFGGGHEMYTQYF. The CDR3 region has the DNA TGTGCCAGCAGTTCCTTTGGGGGGGGCCACGAGATGTATACGCAGTATTTT. This chain links TRBV27 with TRBJ2-3, with D maybe TRBD2 (7 bases). There are 17 residues in the CDR3. Germline V gene sequence: CDR1 MNHEY, CDR2 SMNVEV (reference sequence). V gave up 4 bases and J gave up 7 bases, with 24 bases separating them.

DNA of the CDR3: TGTGCCATCAGTGAAATAGAGGGAAGGCGAACTGAAGCTTTCTTT. Amino acid sequence: CAISEIEGRRTEAFF. The J gene is TRBJ1-1, the V gene TRBV10-3; D call uncertain. Germline V gene data show CDR1 as ENHRY and CDR2 as SYGVKD. CDR3 length: 15 amino acids. Trimming removed 3 bases from V and 5 bases from J, with 16 bases in between.

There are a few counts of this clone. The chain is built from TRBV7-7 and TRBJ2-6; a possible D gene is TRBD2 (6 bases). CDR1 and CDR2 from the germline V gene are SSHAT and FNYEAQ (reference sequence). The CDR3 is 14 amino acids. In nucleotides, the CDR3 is TGTGCTGTAGCGGTAGACTCTGGGGCCAACGTCCTGACTTTC. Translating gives CAVAVDSGANVLTF.

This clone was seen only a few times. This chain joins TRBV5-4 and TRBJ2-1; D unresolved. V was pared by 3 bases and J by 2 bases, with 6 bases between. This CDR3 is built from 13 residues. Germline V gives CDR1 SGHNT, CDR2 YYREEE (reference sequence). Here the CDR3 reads CASSSTPYNEQFF. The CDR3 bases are TGTGCCAGCAGCTCGACACCCTACAATGAGCAGTTCTTC.

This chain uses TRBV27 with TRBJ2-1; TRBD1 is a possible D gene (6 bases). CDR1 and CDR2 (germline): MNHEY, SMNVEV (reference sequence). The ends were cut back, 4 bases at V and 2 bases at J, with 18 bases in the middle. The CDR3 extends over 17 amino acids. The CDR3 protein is CASSSAYTGSPYNEQFF. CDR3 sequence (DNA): TGTGCCAGCAGTTCCGCTTATACAGGGTCCCCCTACAATGAGCAGTTCTTC.

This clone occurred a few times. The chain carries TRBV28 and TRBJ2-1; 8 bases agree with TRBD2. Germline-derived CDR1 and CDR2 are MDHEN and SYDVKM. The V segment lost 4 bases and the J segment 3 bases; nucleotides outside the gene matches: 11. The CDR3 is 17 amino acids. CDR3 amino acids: CASSSPGSGSFYNEQFF. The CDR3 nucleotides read TGTGCCAGCAGTTCCCCGGGGAGCGGGAGTTTCTACAATGAGCAGTTCTTC.

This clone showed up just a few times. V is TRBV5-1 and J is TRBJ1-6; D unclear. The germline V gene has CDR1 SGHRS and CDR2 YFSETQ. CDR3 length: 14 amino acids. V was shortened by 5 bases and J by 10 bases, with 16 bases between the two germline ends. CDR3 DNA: TGCGCCAGCAGACCGCTGGATGCGAGCTCACCCCTCCACTTT. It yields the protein CASRPLDASSPLHF.

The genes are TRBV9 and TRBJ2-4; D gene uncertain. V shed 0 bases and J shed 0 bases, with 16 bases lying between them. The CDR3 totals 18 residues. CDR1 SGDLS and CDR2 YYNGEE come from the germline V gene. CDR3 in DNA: TGTGCCAGCAGCGTAGAGATGGCGGTGGGATTAGCCAAAAACATTCAGTACTTC. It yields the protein CASSVEMAVGLAKNIQYF.

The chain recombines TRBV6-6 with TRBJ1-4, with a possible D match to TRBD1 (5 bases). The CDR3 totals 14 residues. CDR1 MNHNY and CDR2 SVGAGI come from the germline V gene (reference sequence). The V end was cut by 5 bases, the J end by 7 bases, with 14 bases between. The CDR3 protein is CASSAPTEGEKLFF. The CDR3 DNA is TGTGCCAGCAGTGCCCCGACAGAGGGTGAAAAACTGTTTTTT.